Listed below are T cell receptor beta chains from one sample, sequenced in a study of cytomegalovirus exposure and HLA in healthy donors. Clones were read by immunoSEQ multiplex PCR, and TCRdb kept only the in-frame ones, dropping some. The table has under 150,000 clones, 75% to 80% seen once; the top ten hold 3% to 4%. The sample was PBMCs. The source is a woman aged 25 to 39 in good health and CMV-seropositive. The CDR3 runs from the conserved cysteine through the conserved F or W.

v_call	j_call	cdr3_aa
TRBV7-9	TRBJ2-3	CASSTSGVTDTQYF
TRBV6-6	TRBJ1-2	CASTGGANYGYTF
TRBV27	TRBJ2-2	CASRPTNTGELFF
TRBV4-1	TRBJ2-1	CASSQALAGGLNEQFF
TRBV6-1	TRBJ2-2	CASNPGGGDTGELFF
TRBV25-1	TRBJ1-4	CASSGRNEKLFF
TRBV6-1	TRBJ1-3	CASSEALAGSGNTIYF
TRBV28	TRBJ1-6	CASKWDSDSPLHF
TRBV18	TRBJ1-4	CASSSDRKEKLFF
TRBV7-9	TRBJ1-2	CASSFFSQHYGYTF
TRBV7-2	TRBJ1-3	CASSLEVRVSGNTIYF
TRBV5-1	TRBJ1-6	CASSLAAGGGSPLHF
TRBV10-3	TRBJ2-7	CAISDTRDSSYEQYF
TRBV7-9	TRBJ2-3	CASSLGLRTDTQYF
TRBV28	TRBJ2-5	CASSSGTSGGQETQYF
TRBV13	TRBJ1-2	CASSLVGGIGGYTF
TRBV6-5	TRBJ1-4	CASSYQGSNEKLFF
TRBV18	TRBJ1-1	CASSPSLAGGSPEAFF
TRBV19	TRBJ1-5	CASSSGTGEQPQHF
TRBV9	TRBJ2-1	CASSVAPSSVQFF
TRBV4-3	TRBJ1-3	CASSSRGGNGNTIYF
TRBV5-5	TRBJ2-1	CASSSAGTGGNEQFF
TRBV7-3	TRBJ2-1	CASSLRGGGNEQFF
TRBV19	TRBJ1-1	CASSLPTYRGLPRAFF
TRBV5-1	TRBJ2-5	CASSQQGQGAREQYF
TRBV5-1	TRBJ2-3	CASTTPTGGEDTQYF
TRBV7-9	TRBJ1-2	CSSSLIGGVDGYTF
TRBV4-3	TRBJ2-1	CASSRLVQGANNEQFF
TRBV5-1	TRBJ2-7	CASSLTPGALYEQYF
TRBV7-2	TRBJ2-1	CASSQQGSNLAAEQFF
TRBV28	TRBJ1-2	CASSELLHKPYGYTF
TRBV4-3	TRBJ1-4	CASSQDGGGGGKLFF
TRBV19	TRBJ1-2	CASTPKQGAGYTF
TRBV7-3	TRBJ2-3	CASSQYIADTQYF